This T cell receptor beta chain was sequenced in a study of regulatory T cells in long-lasting Graves disease. Documented time point: newly diagnosed GD, antithyroid drugs for less than 3 months. The TCR library used RNA extracted from PBMCs. Building of the TCR beta libraries involved iRepertoire HTBI primers and Arm-PCR of CDR3 regions. MiXCR was run by TCRdb on the multiplex PCR reads, yielding one entry per CDR3 protein. The sample has around 500,000 distinct CDR3 sequences; about 16% are singletons. The CDR3 length is 14 residues. The germline CDR1 and CDR2 sequences are SGHRS and YFSETQ. V lost 1 base, J lost 3 bases, and 3 bases stayed unmatched. This clonotype was seen at least ten times. These data were also filed under a second study, of T cells in Graves' hyperthyroidism and ophthalmopathy.

The origin of this receptor is a woman aged 40 to 65 with Graves disease. The J gene is TRBJ1-1, the V gene TRBV5-1, with 7 bases aligning to TRBD1. This sample comprised peripheral blood mononuclear cells (PBMCs), obtained at new diagnosis, from a patient treated with antithyroid drugs. In DNA form, the CDR3 reads TGCGCCAGCAGCTTGATGCAGGGGGACACTGAAGCTTTCTTT. This codes for CASSLMQGDTEAFF.